The 5 T cell receptor beta chains presented below share a single source sample, sequenced in a study of blood T cells in healthy people across ages. Next came a second PCR, run for about 7 to 11 cycles, which used a sample-barcoded 5' primer along with a J-beta primer mix. TCRdb re-called the 5' RACE reads with MiXCR, one entry per CDR3 protein. In the table there are approximately 820,000 distinct CDR3 sequences, around 43% of which are singletons. Specimen: blood. Every receptor here comes from a man in his fifties or sixties in good health.

This clonotype was recorded only once. The rearrangement links TRBV4-3 to TRBJ2-7, with 7 bases aligning to TRBD1. Germline V gene sequence: CDR1 LGHNA, CDR2 YSLEER. The CDR3 is 15 amino acids. V shed 0 bases and J 7 bases; nucleotides not matched to a gene: 9. CDR3 residues: CASSQDRTGTREQYF. DNA of the CDR3: TGCGCCAGCAGCCAAGATAGGACAGGTACAAGGGAGCAGTACTTC.

Comments on this clonotype: The junction shows a germline mismatch at one end, possibly a read error. The chain uses TRBV7-9 and TRBJ2-2, with 10 bases identical to TRBD1. CDR1 and CDR2 (germline): SEHNR, FQNEAQ (reference sequence). This CDR3 is 16 amino acids long. The CDR3 sequence is CASSPGTGENTGELFF. CDR3 nucleotides: TGCGCCAGCAGTCCCGGGACAGGGGAAAACACCGGGGAGCTGTTTTTT.

The chain carries TRBV11-3 and TRBJ1-1, with D perhaps matching TRBD1 (5 bases). Trimming took off 5 bases at V and 9 bases at J, with 13 bases between the two ends. CDR3 length: 12 amino acids. The V gene's germline CDR1 is SGHNT and CDR2 YENEEA. CDR3 loop: CASSHRDRQAFF. CDR3 in DNA: TGTGCCAGCAGCCACCGGGACCGTCAAGCTTTCTTT.

The J gene is TRBJ1-2, the V gene TRBV6-1, with 10 positions matching TRBD1. J gave up 8 bases and V 4 bases, and 13 bases lay outside the gene matches. Germline CDR1 reads MNHNS; CDR2 reads SASEGT. This CDR3 is 16 amino acids long. CDR3: CASSGRGQGKIMGYTF. CDR3 DNA: TGTGCCAGCAGTGGGAGGGGACAGGGGAAGATTATGGGCTACACCTTC.

This clonotype was counted only a few times. CDR3: CASSPGRPNGYTF. CDR3 in DNA: TGTGCCAGCAGCCCCGGGCGTCCCAATGGCTACACCTTC. This chain uses TRBV6-6 with TRBJ1-2; the D is unclear. This CDR3 region has 13 residues. Germline lookup yields CDR1 MNHNY and CDR2 SVGAGI (reference sequence). Deletions cut 6 bases from V and 6 bases from J, with 14 bases between.